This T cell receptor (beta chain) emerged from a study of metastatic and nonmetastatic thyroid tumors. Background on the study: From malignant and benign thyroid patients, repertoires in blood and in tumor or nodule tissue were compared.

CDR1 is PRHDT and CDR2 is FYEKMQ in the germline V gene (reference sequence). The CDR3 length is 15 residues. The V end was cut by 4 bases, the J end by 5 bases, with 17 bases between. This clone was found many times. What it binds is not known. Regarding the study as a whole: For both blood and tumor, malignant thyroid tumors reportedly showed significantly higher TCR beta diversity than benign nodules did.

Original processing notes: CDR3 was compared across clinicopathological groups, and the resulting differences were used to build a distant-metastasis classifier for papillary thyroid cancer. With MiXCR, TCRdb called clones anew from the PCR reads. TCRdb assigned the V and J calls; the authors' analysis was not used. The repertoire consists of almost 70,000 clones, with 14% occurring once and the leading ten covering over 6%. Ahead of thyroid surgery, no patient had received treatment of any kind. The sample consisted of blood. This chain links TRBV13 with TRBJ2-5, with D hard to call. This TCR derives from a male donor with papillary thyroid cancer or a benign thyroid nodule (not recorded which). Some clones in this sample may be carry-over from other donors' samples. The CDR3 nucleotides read TGTGCCAGCAGCTCATTTTGGCTGAATAGCGAGACCCAGTACTTC. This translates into CASSSFWLNSETQYF.